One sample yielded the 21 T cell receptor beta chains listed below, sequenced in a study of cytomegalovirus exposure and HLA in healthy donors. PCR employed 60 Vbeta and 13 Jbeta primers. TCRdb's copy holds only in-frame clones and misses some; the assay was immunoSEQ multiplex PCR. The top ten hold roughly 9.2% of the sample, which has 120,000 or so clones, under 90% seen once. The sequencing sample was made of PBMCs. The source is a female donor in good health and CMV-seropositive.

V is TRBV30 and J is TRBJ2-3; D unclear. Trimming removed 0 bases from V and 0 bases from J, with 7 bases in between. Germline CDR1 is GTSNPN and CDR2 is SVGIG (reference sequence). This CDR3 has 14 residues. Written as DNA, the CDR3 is TGTGCCTGGAGTGTATCTAGTAGCACAGATACGCAGTATTTT. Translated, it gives CAWSVSSSTDTQYF.

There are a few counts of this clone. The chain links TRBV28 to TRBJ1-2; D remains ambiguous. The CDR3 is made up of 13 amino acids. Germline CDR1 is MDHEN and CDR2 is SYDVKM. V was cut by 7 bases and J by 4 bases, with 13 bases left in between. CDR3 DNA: TGTGCCAGCAATGGGAGGGCCCCCTATGGCTACACCTTC. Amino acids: CASNGRAPYGYTF.

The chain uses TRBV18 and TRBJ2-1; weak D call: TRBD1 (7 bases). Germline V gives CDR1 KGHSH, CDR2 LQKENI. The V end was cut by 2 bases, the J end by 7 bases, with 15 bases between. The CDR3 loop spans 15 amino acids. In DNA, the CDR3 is TGTGCCAGCTCACCAACGGAGGGGGCGGTAAATGAGCAGTTCTTC. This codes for CASSPTEGAVNEQFF.

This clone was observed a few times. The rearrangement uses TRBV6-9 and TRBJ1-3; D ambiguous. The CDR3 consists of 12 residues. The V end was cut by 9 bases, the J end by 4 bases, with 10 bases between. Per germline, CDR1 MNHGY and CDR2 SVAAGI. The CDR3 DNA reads TGTGCCAGGGTTCAGTCGGGAAACACCATATATTTT. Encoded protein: CARVQSGNTIYF.

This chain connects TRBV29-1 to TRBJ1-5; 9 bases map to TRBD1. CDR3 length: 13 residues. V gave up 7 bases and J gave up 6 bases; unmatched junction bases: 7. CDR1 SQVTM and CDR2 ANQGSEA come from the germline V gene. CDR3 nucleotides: TGCAGCGCCGGACAGGGGATTGGTCAGCCCCAGCATTTT. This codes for CSAGQGIGQPQHF.

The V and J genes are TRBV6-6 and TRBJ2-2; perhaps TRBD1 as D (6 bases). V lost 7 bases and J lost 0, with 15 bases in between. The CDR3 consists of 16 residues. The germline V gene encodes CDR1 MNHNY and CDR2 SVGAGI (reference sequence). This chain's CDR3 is CASTDWGQANTGELFF. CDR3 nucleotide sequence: TGTGCCAGCACCGACTGGGGACAAGCGAACACCGGGGAGCTGTTTTTT.

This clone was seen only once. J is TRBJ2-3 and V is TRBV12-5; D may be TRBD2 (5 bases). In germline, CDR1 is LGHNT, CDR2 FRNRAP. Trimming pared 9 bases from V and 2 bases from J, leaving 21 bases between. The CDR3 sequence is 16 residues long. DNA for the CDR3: TGTGCTAGCTCGAACCGGGGTTTCGGCGACACAGATACGCAGTATTTT. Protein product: CASSNRGFGDTDTQYF.

The CDR3: CASSLRQLTDTQYF. The CDR3 nucleotides read TGTGCCAGCAGCCTTCGACAGCTCACAGATACGCAGTATTTT. The V call is TRBV5-4, the J call TRBJ2-3; tentatively, D is TRBD1 (5 bases). The CDR3 contains 14 residues. CDR1 SGHNT and CDR2 YYREEE come from the germline V gene (reference sequence). V was clipped by 4 bases and J by 2 bases, with 11 bases between them.

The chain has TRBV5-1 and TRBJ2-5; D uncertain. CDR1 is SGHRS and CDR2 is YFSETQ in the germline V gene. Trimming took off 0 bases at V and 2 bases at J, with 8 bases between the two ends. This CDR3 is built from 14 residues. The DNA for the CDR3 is TGCGCCAGCAGCTTGGTCGGCGGACAAGAGACCCAGTACTTC. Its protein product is CASSLVGGQETQYF.

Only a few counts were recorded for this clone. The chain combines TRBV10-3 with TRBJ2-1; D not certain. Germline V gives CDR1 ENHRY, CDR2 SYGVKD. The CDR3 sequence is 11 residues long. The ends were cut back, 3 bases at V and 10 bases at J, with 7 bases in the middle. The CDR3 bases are TGTGCCATCAGTGACCGAGAGGAGCAGTTCTTC. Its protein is CAISDREEQFF.

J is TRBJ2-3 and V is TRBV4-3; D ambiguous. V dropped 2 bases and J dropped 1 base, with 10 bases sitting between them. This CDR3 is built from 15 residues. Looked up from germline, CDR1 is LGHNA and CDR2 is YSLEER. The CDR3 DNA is TGCGCCAGCAGCCAACGGGTAGTCGGCACAGATACGCAGTATTTT. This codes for CASSQRVVGTDTQYF.

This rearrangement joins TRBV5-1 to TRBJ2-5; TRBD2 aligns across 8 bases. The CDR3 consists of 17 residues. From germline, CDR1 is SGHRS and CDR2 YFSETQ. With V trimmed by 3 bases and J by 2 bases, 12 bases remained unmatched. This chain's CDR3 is CASSSSRAGGLQETQYF. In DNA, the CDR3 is TGCGCCAGCAGCTCATCCCGCGCGGGGGGTTTACAAGAGACCCAGTACTTC. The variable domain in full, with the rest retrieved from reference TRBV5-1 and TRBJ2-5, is KAGVTQTPRYLIKTRGQQVTLSCSPISGHRSVSWYQQTPGQGLQFLFEYFSETQRNKGNFPGRFSGRQFSNSRSEMNVSTLELGDSALYLCASSSSRAGGLQETQYFGPGTRLLVL.

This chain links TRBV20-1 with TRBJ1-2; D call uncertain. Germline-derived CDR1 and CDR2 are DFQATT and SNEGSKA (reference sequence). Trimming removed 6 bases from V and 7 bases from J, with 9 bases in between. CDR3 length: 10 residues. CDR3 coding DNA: TGCAGTGCCCGGGAGGGTGGCTACACCTTC. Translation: CSAREGGYTF.

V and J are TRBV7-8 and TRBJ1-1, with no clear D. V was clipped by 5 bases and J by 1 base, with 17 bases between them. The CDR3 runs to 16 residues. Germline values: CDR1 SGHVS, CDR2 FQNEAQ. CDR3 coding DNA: TGTGCCAGCAGCCCCCGGTCTTCACGGAGGAACACTGAAGCTTTCTTT. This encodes CASSPRSSRRNTEAFF.

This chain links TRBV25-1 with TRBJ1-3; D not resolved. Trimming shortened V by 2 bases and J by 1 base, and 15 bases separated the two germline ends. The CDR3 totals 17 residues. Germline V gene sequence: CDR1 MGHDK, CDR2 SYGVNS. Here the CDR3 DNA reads TGTGCCAGCAGTGAAACCTTAACAGTACTTTCTGGAAACACCATATATTTT. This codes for CASSETLTVLSGNTIYF.

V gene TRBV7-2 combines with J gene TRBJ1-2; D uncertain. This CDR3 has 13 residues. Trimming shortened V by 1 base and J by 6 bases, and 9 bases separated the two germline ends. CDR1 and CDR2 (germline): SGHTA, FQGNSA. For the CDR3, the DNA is TGTGCCAGCAGCTTAGGCCGGGAGAATGGCTACACCTTC. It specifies CASSLGRENGYTF. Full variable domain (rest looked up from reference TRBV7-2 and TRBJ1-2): GAGVSQSPSNKVTEKGKDVELRCDPISGHTALYWYRQSLGQGLEFLIYFQGNSAPDKSGLPSDRFSAERTGGSVSTLTIQRTQQEDSAVYLCASSLGRENGYTFGSGTRLTVV.

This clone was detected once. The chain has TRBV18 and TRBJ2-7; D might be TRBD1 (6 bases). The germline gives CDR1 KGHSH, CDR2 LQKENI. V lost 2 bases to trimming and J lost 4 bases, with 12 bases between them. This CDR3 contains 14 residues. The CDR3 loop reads CASSPSQGLYEQYF. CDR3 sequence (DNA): TGTGCCAGCTCACCATCTCAGGGGCTATACGAGCAGTACTTC.

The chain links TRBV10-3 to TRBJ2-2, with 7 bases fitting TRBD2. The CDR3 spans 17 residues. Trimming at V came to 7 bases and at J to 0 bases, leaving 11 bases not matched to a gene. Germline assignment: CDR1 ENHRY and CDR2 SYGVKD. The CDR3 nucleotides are TGTGCCATCAACCGTGGAGGCGGGGGAACGAACACCGGGGAGCTGTTTTTT. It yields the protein CAINRGGGGTNTGELFF.

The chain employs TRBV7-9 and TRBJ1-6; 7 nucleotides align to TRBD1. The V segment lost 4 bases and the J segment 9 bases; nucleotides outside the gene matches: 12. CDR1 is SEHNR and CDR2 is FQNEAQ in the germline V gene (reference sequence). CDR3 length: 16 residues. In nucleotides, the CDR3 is TGTGCCAGCAGCTCGGGAGGGGGCAGGGTGAGTTCACCCCTCCACTTT. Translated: CASSSGGGRVSSPLHF.

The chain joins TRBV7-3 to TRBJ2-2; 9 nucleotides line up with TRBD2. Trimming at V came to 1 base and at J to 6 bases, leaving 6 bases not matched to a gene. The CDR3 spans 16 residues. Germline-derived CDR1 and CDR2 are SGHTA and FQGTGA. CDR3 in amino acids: CASSLRRGGSSGELFF. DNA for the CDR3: TGTGCCAGCAGCTTAAGGCGGGGGGGTAGTTCCGGGGAGCTGTTTTTT. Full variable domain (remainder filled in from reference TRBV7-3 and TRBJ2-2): GAGVSQTPSNKVTEKGKYVELRCDPISGHTALYWYRQSLGQGPEFLIYFQGTGAADDSGLPNDRFFAVRPEGSVSTLKIQRTERGDSAVYLCASSLRRGGSSGELFFGEGSRLTVL.

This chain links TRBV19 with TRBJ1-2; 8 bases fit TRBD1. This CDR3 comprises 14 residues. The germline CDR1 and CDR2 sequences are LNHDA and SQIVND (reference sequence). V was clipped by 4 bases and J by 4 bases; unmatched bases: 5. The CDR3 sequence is CASSTTGTGYGYTF. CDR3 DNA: TGTGCCAGTAGTACCACCGGGACAGGCTATGGCTACACCTTC.